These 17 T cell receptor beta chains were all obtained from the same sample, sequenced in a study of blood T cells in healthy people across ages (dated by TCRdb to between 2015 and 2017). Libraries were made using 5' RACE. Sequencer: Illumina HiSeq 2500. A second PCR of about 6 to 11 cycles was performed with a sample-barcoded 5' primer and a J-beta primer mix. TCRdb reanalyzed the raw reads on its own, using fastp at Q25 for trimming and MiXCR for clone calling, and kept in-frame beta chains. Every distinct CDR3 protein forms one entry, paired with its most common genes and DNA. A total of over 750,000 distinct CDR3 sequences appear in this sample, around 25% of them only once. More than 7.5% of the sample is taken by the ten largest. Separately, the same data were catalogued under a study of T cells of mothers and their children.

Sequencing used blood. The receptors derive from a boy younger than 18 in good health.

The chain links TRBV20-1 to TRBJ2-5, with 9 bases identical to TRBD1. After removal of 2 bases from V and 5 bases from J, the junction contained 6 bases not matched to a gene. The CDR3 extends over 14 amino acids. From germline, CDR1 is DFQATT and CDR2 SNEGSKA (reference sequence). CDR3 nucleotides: TGCAGTGCTAGACGACAGGGGGGTGGGGAGACCCAGTACTTC. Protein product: CSARRQGGGETQYF.

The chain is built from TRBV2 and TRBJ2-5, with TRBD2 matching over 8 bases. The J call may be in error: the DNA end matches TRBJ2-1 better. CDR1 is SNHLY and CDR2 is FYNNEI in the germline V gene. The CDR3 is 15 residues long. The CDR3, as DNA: TGTGCCAGCAGTGAAACGAGCGGGAGAAAAGATGAGCAGTTCTTC. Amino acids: CASSETSGRKDEQFF.

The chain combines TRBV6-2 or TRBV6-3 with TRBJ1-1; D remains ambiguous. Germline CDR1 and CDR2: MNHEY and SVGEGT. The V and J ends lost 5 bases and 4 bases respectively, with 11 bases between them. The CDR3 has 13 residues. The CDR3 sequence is CASSAPGSTEAFF. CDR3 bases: TGTGCCAGCAGTGCCCCGGGCAGCACTGAAGCTTTCTTT.

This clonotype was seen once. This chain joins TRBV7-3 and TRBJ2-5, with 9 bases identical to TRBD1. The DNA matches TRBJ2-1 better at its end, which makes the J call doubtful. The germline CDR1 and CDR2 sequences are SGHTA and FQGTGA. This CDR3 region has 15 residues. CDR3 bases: TGTGCCAGCAGCCAAACAGGGGGCCAGTTTAATGAGCAGTTCTTC. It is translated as CASSQTGGQFNEQFF.

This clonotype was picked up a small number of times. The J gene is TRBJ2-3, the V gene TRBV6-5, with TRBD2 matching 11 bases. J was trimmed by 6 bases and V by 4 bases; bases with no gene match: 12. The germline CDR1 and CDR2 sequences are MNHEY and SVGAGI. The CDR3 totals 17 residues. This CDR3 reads CASSSALAGAPLDTQYF. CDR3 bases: TGTGCCAGCAGTTCGGCACTAGCGGGAGCCCCGTTGGATACGCAGTATTTT.

CDR3 residues: CASSLTVGAQYF. In DNA, the CDR3 is TGTGCCAGCAGCTTGACGGTTGGGGCGCAGTACTTC. J is TRBJ2-5 and V is TRBV25-1; a weak D match, TRBD1 (5 bases). Per the germline V gene, CDR1 is MGHDK and CDR2 is SYGVNS. The CDR3 extends over 12 amino acids. V lost 6 bases and J lost 11, with 16 bases in between.

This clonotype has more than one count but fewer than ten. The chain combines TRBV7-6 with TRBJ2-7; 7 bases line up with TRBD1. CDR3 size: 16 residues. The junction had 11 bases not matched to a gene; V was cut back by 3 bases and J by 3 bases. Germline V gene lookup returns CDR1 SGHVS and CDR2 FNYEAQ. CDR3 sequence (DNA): TGTGCCAGCAGCTTCGATCCCCAGACAGGGATCTACGAGCAGTACTTC. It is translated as CASSFDPQTGIYEQYF.

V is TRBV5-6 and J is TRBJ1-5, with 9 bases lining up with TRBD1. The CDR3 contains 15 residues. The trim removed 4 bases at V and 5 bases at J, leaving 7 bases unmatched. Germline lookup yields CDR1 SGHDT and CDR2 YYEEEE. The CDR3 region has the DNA TGTGCCAGCAGCGCGCCGGGACAGGGAGATCAGCCCCAGCATTTT. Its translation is CASSAPGQGDQPQHF. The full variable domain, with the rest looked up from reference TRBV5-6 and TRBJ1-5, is DAGVTQSPTHLIKTRGQQVTLRCSPKSGHDTVSWYQQALGQGPQFIFQYYEEEERQRGNFPDRFSGHQFPNYSSELNVNALLLGDSALYLCASSAPGQGDQPQHFGDGTRLSIL.

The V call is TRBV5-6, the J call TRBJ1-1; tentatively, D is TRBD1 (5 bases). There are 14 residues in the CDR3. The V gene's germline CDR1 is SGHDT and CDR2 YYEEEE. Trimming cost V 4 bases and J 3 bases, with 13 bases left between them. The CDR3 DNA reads TGTGCCAGCAGCCCTGACAGTAGATACACTGAAGCTTTCTTT. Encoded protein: CASSPDSRYTEAFF.

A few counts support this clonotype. This chain's CDR3 is CASSADFGSGIVYEQYF. In DNA, the CDR3 is TGTGCCAGCAGCGCAGACTTCGGGTCGGGGATAGTCTACGAGCAGTACTTC. V and J are TRBV7-2 and TRBJ2-7, with a weak D call TRBD2 (5 bases). V dropped 5 bases and J dropped 3 bases, with 23 bases sitting between them. Per germline, CDR1 SGHTA and CDR2 FQGNSA. The CDR3 covers 17 residues. Full variable domain (remainder filled in from reference TRBV7-2 and TRBJ2-7): GAGVSQSPSNKVTEKGKDVELRCDPISGHTALYWYRQSLGQGLEFLIYFQGNSAPDKSGLPSDRFSAERTGGSVSTLTIQRTQQEDSAVYLCASSADFGSGIVYEQYFGPGTRLTVT.

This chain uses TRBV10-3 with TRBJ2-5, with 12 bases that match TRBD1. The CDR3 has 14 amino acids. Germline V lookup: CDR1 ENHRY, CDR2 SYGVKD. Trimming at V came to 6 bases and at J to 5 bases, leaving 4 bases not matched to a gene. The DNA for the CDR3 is TGTGCCATCAGCCCGGGACAGGGGGCCGAGACCCAGTACTTC. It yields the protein CAISPGQGAETQYF.

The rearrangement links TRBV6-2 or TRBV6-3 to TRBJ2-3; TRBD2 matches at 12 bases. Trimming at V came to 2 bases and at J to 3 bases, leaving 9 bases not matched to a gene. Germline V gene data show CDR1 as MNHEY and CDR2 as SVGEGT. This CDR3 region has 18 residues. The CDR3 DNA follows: TGTGCCAGCAGTTACATGGCCTCTAGCGGGGGGGCAACAGATACGCAGTATTTT. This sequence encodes CASSYMASSGGATDTQYF.

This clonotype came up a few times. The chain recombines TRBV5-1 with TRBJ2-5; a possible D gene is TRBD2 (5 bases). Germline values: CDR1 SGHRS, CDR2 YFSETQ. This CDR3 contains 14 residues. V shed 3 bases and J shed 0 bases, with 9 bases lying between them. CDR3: CASSYAGNQETQYF. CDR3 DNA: TGCGCCAGCAGCTACGCCGGGAACCAAGAGACCCAGTACTTC.

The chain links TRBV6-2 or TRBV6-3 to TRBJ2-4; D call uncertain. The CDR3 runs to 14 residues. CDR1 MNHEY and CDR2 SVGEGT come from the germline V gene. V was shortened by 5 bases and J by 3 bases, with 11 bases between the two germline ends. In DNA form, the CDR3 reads TGTGCCAGCAGTCCTCTTTATAGCAAAAACATTCAGTACTTC. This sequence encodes CASSPLYSKNIQYF.

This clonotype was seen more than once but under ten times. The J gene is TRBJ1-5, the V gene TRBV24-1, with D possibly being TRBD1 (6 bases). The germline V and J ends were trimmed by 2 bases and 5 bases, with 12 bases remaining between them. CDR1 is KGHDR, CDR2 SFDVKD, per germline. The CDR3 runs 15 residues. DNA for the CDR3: TGTGCCACCAGTGATTGGGGGGCCGGAGATCAGCCCCAGCATTTT. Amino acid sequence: CATSDWGAGDQPQHF.

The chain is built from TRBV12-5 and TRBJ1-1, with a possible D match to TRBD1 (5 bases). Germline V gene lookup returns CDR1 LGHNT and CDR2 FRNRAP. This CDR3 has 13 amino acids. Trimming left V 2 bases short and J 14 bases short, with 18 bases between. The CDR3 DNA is TGTGCTAGTGGTTTGACCCCCGATACAGGAACCTTCTTT. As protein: CASGLTPDTGTFF.

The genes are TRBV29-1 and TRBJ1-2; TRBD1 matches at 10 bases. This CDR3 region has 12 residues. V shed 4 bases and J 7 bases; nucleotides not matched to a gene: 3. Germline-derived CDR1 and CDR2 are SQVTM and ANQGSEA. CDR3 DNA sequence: TGCAGCGTTGGACAGGGGGCGAGTGGCTACACCTTC. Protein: CSVGQGASGYTF. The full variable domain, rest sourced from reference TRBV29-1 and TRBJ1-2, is SAVISQKPSRDICQRGTSLTIQCQVDSQVTMMFWYRQQPGQSLTLIATANQGSEATYESGFVIDKFPISRPNLTFSTLTVSNMSPEDSSIYLCSVGQGASGYTFGSGTRLTVV.